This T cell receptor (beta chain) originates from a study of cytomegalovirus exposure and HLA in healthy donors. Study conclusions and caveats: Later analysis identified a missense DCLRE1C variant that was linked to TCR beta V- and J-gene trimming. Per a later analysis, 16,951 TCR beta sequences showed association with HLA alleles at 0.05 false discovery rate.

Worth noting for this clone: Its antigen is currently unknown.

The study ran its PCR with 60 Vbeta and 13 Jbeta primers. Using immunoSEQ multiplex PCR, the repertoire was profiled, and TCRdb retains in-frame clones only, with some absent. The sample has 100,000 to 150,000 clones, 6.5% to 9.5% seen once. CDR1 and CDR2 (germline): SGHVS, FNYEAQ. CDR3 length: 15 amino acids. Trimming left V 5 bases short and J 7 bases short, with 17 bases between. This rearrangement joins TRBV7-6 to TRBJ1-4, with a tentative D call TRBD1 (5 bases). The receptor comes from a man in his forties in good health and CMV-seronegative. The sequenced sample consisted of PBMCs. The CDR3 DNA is TGTGCCAGCAGCCCCGGGGGGGGTCGGAGTGAAAAACTGTTTTTT. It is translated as CASSPGGGRSEKLFF.